The 28 T cell receptor beta chains given below trace back to one sample, sequenced in a study of CD8 T cells in ankylosing spondylitis. TCRdb reprocessed the 5' RACE reads with MiXCR, giving one entry per CDR3 protein. The table has some 92,000 distinct CDR3 sequences, around 27% seen once. The sequenced sample consisted of blood, either unsorted or a sorted T cell fraction (not recorded which). The receptors here all came from a male donor with ankylosing spondylitis or in good health (not recorded which).

This clonotype was observed a handful of times. This chain joins TRBV4-1 and TRBJ2-1, with 10 bases that match TRBD2. Germline loops: CDR1 MGHRA, CDR2 YSYEKL. CDR3 length: 16 residues. Trimming cost V 3 bases and J 6 bases; bases outside gene matches: 8. For the CDR3, the DNA is TGCGCCAGCAGCCAGCCAGGACTAGCGGACGGCAATGAGCAGTTCTTC. Translating it yields CASSQPGLADGNEQFF.

This chain joins TRBV20-1 and TRBJ2-3; 8 bases align to TRBD2. V gave up 4 bases and J gave up 2 bases; unmatched junction bases: 2. CDR3 length equals 13 residues. In germline, CDR1 is DFQATT, CDR2 SNEGSKA (reference sequence). The CDR3 nucleotides read TGCAGTGCTACTAGCGGGCCCACAGATACGCAGTATTTT. It codes for CSATSGPTDTQYF.

This chain connects TRBV7-2 to TRBJ1-5; D unclear. Looked up from germline, CDR1 is SGHTA and CDR2 is FQGNSA. The CDR3 has 14 amino acids. V was clipped by 5 bases and J by 6 bases, with 14 bases between them. This chain's CDR3 is CASSLRAGGQPQHF. CDR3 sequence (DNA): TGTGCCAGCAGCCTGCGGGCGGGTGGTCAGCCCCAGCATTTT. Full variable domain (outside the CDR3, taken from reference TRBV7-2 and TRBJ1-5): GAGVSQSPSNKVTEKGKDVELRCDPISGHTALYWYRQSLGQGLEFLIYFQGNSAPDKSGLPSDRFSAERTGGSVSTLTIQRTQQEDSAVYLCASSLRAGGQPQHFGDGTRLSIL.

The genes are TRBV12-3 or TRBV12-4 and TRBJ2-2; possible D gene TRBD2, 5 bases. This CDR3 spans 15 amino acids. V dropped 3 bases and J dropped 5 bases, with 13 bases sitting between them. CDR3 coding DNA: TGTGCCAGCAGTTTGAGAGGGTTGGGGACCGGGGAGCTGTTTTTT. Translated, it gives CASSLRGLGTGELFF.

CDR3 bases: TGTGCCATCAGTCCAGGGGGCGCGGGAGAAGAGACCCAGTACTTC. It yields the protein CAISPGGAGEETQYF. This chain uses TRBV10-3 with TRBJ2-5; tentatively, D is TRBD1 (8 bases). This CDR3 region has 15 residues. The ends were cut back, 5 bases at V and 3 bases at J, with 16 bases in the middle. Germline values: CDR1 ENHRY, CDR2 SYGVKD.

This clonotype was seen a few times. The V gene is TRBV5-1, the J gene TRBJ2-5; tentatively, D is TRBD1 (6 bases). The CDR3 runs 14 residues. The germline V gene encodes CDR1 SGHRS and CDR2 YFSETQ. V was clipped by 0 bases and J by 2 bases, with 8 bases between them. DNA of the CDR3: TGCGCCAGCAGCTTGGGACAGGATCAAGAGACCCAGTACTTC. It encodes CASSLGQDQETQYF.

This clonotype has more than one count but fewer than ten. The V call is TRBV20-1, the J call TRBJ1-2; a weak D match, TRBD1 (5 bases). Germline V CDR1 and CDR2: DFQATT, SNEGSKA (reference sequence). The CDR3 consists of 16 residues. Trimming left V 0 bases short and J 0 bases short, with 14 bases between. This CDR3 reads CSARDHRRSANYGYTF. CDR3 nucleotide sequence: TGCAGTGCTAGAGATCACAGGCGATCAGCTAACTATGGCTACACCTTC.

The rearrangement links TRBV27 to TRBJ1-5, with D unresolved. V lost 4 bases and J 2 bases, leaving 9 bases between the germline ends. The CDR3 extends over 14 amino acids. Germline-derived CDR1 and CDR2 are MNHEY and SMNVEV (reference sequence). The CDR3 DNA follows: TGTGCCAGCAGTTCCCCGGCCCGCAATCAGCCCCAGCATTTT. Translated: CASSSPARNQPQHF.

This clonotype occurred a few times. The J gene is TRBJ2-2, the V gene TRBV29-1; maybe TRBD1 (6 bases). The V gene lost 8 bases and the J gene lost 2 bases, with 9 bases spanning the gap. Germline V gene lookup returns CDR1 SQVTM and CDR2 ANQGSEA. CDR3 length equals 12 residues. This CDR3 is CSIQGNTGELFF. The CDR3 DNA sequence: TGCAGCATACAGGGAAACACCGGGGAGCTGTTTTTT.

This clonotype showed up many times. V usage is TRBV12-3 or TRBV12-4 and J usage is TRBJ2-3; no reliable D call. The CDR3 is 11 amino acids. V gave up 7 bases and J gave up 2 bases, with 4 bases separating them. Here the CDR3 reads CASKVTDTQYF. The DNA of the CDR3 is TGTGCCAGCAAGGTCACAGATACGCAGTATTTT.

This clonotype was seen just once. This chain links TRBV5-1 with TRBJ2-3, with D possibly matching TRBD1 (5 bases). The CDR3 length is 14 residues. V was cut by 1 base and J by 4 bases, with 10 bases left in between. Germline CDR1 and CDR2: SGHRS and YFSETQ. CDR3 coding DNA: TGCGCCAGCAGCTTGTTGCAGGGCTCAGATACGCAGTATTTT. This encodes CASSLLQGSDTQYF.

This sequence joins TRBV11-2 and TRBJ2-3; 8 nucleotides agree with TRBD1. Germline loops: CDR1 SGHAT, CDR2 FQNNGV. V lost 5 bases and J lost 1; bases outside the gene matches: 5. The CDR3 sequence is 15 residues long. Here the CDR3 reads CASSPGQGGTDTQYF. The CDR3 bases are TGTGCCAGCAGCCCCGGACAGGGCGGCACAGATACGCAGTATTTT. Using reference TRBV11-2 and TRBJ2-3 for the parts outside the CDR3, the full variable domain is EAGVAQSPRYKIIEKRQSVAFWCNPISGHATLYWYQQILGQGPKLLIQFQNNGVVDDSQLPKDRFSAERLKGVDSTLKIQPAKLEDSAVYLCASSPGQGGTDTQYFGPGTRLTVL.

The chain recombines TRBV5-1 with TRBJ2-3, with 12 bases aligning to TRBD1. Trimming at V came to 4 bases and at J to 3 bases, leaving 9 bases not matched to a gene. Germline V gene sequence: CDR1 SGHRS, CDR2 YFSETQ. CDR3 length: 17 amino acids. CDR3 protein: CASSPYRDRGLTDTQYF. In DNA form, the CDR3 reads TGCGCCAGCAGCCCCTACCGGGACAGGGGGCTGACAGATACGCAGTATTTT. Using reference TRBV5-1 and TRBJ2-3 for the parts outside the CDR3, the full variable domain is KAGVTQTPRYLIKTRGQQVTLSCSPISGHRSVSWYQQTPGQGLQFLFEYFSETQRNKGNFPGRFSGRQFSNSRSEMNVSTLELGDSALYLCASSPYRDRGLTDTQYFGPGTRLTVL.

This clonotype was seen more than once but under ten times. This chain links TRBV5-1 with TRBJ2-1, with D tentatively TRBD1 (5 bases). This CDR3 comprises 16 residues. The germline V gene has CDR1 SGHRS and CDR2 YFSETQ. With 2 bases removed from V and 7 bases from J, the gap between germline ends came to 19 bases. CDR3 sequence reads: CASSFKQGAIRNEQFF. The CDR3 nucleotides are TGCGCCAGCAGCTTTAAGCAAGGGGCGATAAGAAATGAGCAGTTCTTC. The full variable domain, with the rest looked up from reference TRBV5-1 and TRBJ2-1, is KAGVTQTPRYLIKTRGQQVTLSCSPISGHRSVSWYQQTPGQGLQFLFEYFSETQRNKGNFPGRFSGRQFSNSRSEMNVSTLELGDSALYLCASSFKQGAIRNEQFFGPGTRLTVL.

V gene TRBV5-1 combines with J gene TRBJ2-5; 9 bases map to TRBD2. The CDR3 loop spans 15 amino acids. Germline CDR1 reads SGHRS; CDR2 reads YFSETQ. The V and J ends lost 4 bases and 3 bases, in that order; junction bases with no gene match: 7. DNA for the CDR3: TGCGCCAGCAGCCCAATGACTAGCGGTAAAGAGACCCAGTACTTC. This encodes CASSPMTSGKETQYF.

This clonotype was observed a handful of times. The gene calls are TRBV29-1 and TRBJ1-4; D remains unclear. The CDR3 is made up of 11 amino acids. Per germline, CDR1 SQVTM and CDR2 ANQGSEA. V gave up 3 bases and J gave up 8 bases, with 7 bases separating them. CDR3 protein: CSVEENEKLFF. CDR3 in DNA: TGCAGCGTTGAGGAGAACGAAAAACTGTTTTTT.

This chain uses TRBV12-3 or TRBV12-4 with TRBJ2-7; the match to TRBD1 covers 8 bases. V was clipped by 6 bases and J by 2 bases; unmatched bases: 3. The CDR3 covers 13 residues. This CDR3 is CASRETGAYEQYF. The CDR3 bases are TGTGCCAGCAGGGAGACAGGGGCCTACGAGCAGTACTTC.

The sample holds many counts of this clonotype. The chain carries TRBV6-1 and TRBJ1-6, with 11 bases lining up with TRBD1. Germline CDR1 reads MNHNS; CDR2 reads SASEGT. J was trimmed by 9 bases and V by 6 bases; bases with no gene match: 4. The CDR3 runs to 14 residues. The CDR3 DNA sequence: TGTGCCAGCAGCCCGGGACAGGGGGTTTCACCCCTCCACTTT. Its protein is CASSPGQGVSPLHF.

This clonotype was observed a handful of times. As DNA, the CDR3 is TGTGCCAGCAGTTTAGAATTAGCGGGGTATGGAGATACGCAGTATTTT. Translated, it gives CASSLELAGYGDTQYF. The chain recombines TRBV27 with TRBJ2-3, with TRBD2 matching 8 bases. V lost 2 bases and J lost 5; bases outside the gene matches: 9. This CDR3 is 16 amino acids long. The germline CDR1 and CDR2 sequences are MNHEY and SMNVEV (reference sequence).

The gene calls are TRBV3-1 and TRBJ2-7, with 8 bases lining up with TRBD2. The germline V gene has CDR1 LGHDT and CDR2 YNNKEL (reference sequence). J was trimmed by 6 bases and V by 4 bases; bases with no gene match: 11. This CDR3 comprises 15 residues. The CDR3 DNA reads TGTGCCAGCAGCCCCGATACTAGCGGTATGAGCGAGCAGTACTTC. This codes for CASSPDTSGMSEQYF.

This clonotype was recorded a few times. The rearrangement links TRBV18 to TRBJ2-7; a possible D gene is TRBD2 (6 bases). Germline CDR1 is KGHSH and CDR2 is LQKENI. The CDR3 contains 12 residues. V lost 1 base, J lost 6 bases, and 7 bases lay in between. CDR3 region: CASSPLGGEQYF. CDR3 DNA: TGTGCCAGCTCACCACTGGGGGGCGAGCAGTACTTC.

V usage is TRBV5-1 and J usage is TRBJ1-1, with 7 bases aligning to TRBD1. Unmatched junction bases numbered 10, after V lost 4 bases and J lost 4 bases. This CDR3 is built from 15 residues. The germline CDR1 and CDR2 sequences are SGHRS and YFSETQ. The CDR3 sequence: CASSMQGDWSTEAFF. The CDR3 coding sequence is TGCGCCAGCAGCATGCAGGGGGATTGGAGCACTGAAGCTTTCTTT. The variable domain in full, with the rest retrieved from reference TRBV5-1 and TRBJ1-1, is KAGVTQTPRYLIKTRGQQVTLSCSPISGHRSVSWYQQTPGQGLQFLFEYFSETQRNKGNFPGRFSGRQFSNSRSEMNVSTLELGDSALYLCASSMQGDWSTEAFFGQGTRLTVV.

This chain uses TRBV10-3 with TRBJ1-1; D gene uncertain. Germline V gene sequence: CDR1 ENHRY, CDR2 SYGVKD. This CDR3 contains 17 residues. Between the trimmed V and J ends, which lost 10 bases and 3 bases, there was a span of 27 bases. DNA of the CDR3: TGTGCCACGGAGAGGCCGCGAAAATTCTTTCTACACACTGAAGCTTTCTTT. Protein sequence: CATERPRKFFLHTEAFF.

This clonotype was counted between two and nine times. This CDR3 reads CSARGGGGTEAFF. The CDR3 nucleotides are TGCAGTGCTAGAGGCGGCGGGGGCACTGAAGCTTTCTTT. The chain employs TRBV20-1 and TRBJ1-1, with D maybe TRBD1 (5 bases). The CDR3 runs to 13 residues. CDR1 DFQATT and CDR2 SNEGSKA come from the germline V gene (reference sequence). Deletions cut 1 base from V and 4 bases from J, with 10 bases between.

The chain links TRBV20-1 to TRBJ2-3; unclear D gene. The CDR3 runs 14 residues. Germline loops: CDR1 DFQATT, CDR2 SNEGSKA (reference sequence). V dropped 0 bases and J dropped 5 bases, with 12 bases sitting between them. The CDR3 loop is CSARDHRSGDTQYF. CDR3 DNA sequence: TGCAGTGCTAGAGATCATAGGTCCGGAGATACGCAGTATTTT.

The V call is TRBV5-1, the J call TRBJ2-3; 10 bases are a match to TRBD2. With 3 bases clipped from V and 6 bases from J, the junction kept 4 bases outside the gene matches. Germline V gene sequence: CDR1 SGHRS, CDR2 YFSETQ. The CDR3 length is 14 residues. The CDR3 bases are TGCGCCAGCAGCTCCGCTAGCGGGAGTGATACGCAGTATTTT. Protein sequence: CASSSASGSDTQYF.

This clonotype was recorded a few times. The chain carries TRBV5-6 and TRBJ2-7; no definite D call. This CDR3 has 14 residues. Germline V CDR1 and CDR2: SGHDT, YYEEEE. Trimming cost V 3 bases and J 3 bases, with 13 bases left between them. The CDR3 sequence is CASSSTRRFYEQYF. In DNA, the CDR3 is TGTGCCAGCAGCTCGACCCGAAGGTTCTACGAGCAGTACTTC.

This clonotype has more than one count but fewer than ten. The rearrangement uses TRBV5-6 and TRBJ2-7; 10 bases match TRBD2. Germline trimming cut 2 bases from V and 0 bases from J; bases unmatched to any gene: 2. The CDR3 totals 15 residues. Germline V gives CDR1 SGHDT, CDR2 YYEEEE. CDR3 nucleotide sequence: TGTGCCAGCAGCTTTGGACTAGCGGACTCCTACGAGCAGTACTTC. It yields the protein CASSFGLADSYEQYF.